The sequence of this T cell receptor (beta chain) was determined in a study of identical twins. Whole-study results and caveats: Beta out-of-frame sequences showed weaker excess sharing between twins. Modelling underestimated the level of out-of-frame TCR alpha sharing observed in monozygotic twins. Insertion counts were lower in abundant cord blood beta clonotypes, a trend that memory repertoires did not show.

Of note for this clonotype: Its antigen is still unknown.

Each cDNA held unique molecular identifiers, and template switching gave it a universal primer site. MiXCR, run by TCRdb on the 5' RACE reads, gives a single entry per CDR3 protein. The data show 540,000 or so distinct CDR3 sequences, 20% to 25% seen once. CDR3 length equals 13 residues. Germline CDR1 is LGHNA and CDR2 is YNFKEQ. V lost 0 bases and J lost 9, with 9 bases in between. This sample also appeared in a second study, on yellow fever vaccine responses in identical twins.

The clonotype originates from a woman aged 18-29 years in good health. The chain uses TRBV4-2 and TRBJ1-5; D not resolved. The sequencing input was CD4+ T cells sorted from blood. For the CDR3, the DNA is TGTGCCAGCAGCCAAGATGAGGGTTGGCCCCAGCATTTT. Amino acids: CASSQDEGWPQHF.